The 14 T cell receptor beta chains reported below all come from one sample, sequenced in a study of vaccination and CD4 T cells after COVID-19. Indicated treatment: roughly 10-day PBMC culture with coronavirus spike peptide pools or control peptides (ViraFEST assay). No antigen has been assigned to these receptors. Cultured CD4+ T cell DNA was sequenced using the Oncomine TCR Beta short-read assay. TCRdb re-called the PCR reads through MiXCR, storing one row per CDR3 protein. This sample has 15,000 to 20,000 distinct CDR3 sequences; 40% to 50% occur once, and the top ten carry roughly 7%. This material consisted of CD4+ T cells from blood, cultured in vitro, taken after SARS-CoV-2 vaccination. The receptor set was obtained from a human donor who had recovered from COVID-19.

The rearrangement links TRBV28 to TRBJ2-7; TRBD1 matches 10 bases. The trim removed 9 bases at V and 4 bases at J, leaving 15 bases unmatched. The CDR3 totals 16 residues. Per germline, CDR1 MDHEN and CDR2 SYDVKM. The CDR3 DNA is TGTGCCAGTTATGGGGGTGCGGGACAGGGGTTGTACGAGCAGTACTTC. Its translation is CASYGGAGQGLYEQYF.

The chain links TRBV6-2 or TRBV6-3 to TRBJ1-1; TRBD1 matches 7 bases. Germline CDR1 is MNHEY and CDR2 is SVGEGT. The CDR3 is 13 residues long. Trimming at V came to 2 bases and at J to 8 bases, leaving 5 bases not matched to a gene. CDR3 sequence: CASSYQGGEEAFF. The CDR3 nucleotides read TGTGCCAGCAGTTACCAGGGGGGCGAGGAAGCTTTCTTT.

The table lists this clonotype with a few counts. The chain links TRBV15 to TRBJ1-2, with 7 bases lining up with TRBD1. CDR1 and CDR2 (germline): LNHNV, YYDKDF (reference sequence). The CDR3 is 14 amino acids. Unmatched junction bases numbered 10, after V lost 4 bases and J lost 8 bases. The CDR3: CATSTRMTGQGYTF. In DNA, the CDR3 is TGTGCCACCAGCACCAGAATGACAGGGCAAGGCTACACCTTC.

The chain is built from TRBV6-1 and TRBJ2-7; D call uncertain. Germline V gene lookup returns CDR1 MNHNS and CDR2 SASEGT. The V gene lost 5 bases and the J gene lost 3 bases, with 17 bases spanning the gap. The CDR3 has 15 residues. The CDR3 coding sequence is TGTGCCAGCAGTCCCCCCGGCTTCTCAGTCTACGAGCAGTACTTC. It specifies CASSPPGFSVYEQYF.

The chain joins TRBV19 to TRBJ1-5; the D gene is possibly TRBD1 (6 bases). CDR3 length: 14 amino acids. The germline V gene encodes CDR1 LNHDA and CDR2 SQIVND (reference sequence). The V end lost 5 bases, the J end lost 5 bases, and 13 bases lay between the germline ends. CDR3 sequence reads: CASSLRDTYQPQHF. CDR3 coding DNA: TGTGCCAGTAGTCTACGGGACACCTATCAGCCCCAGCATTTT.

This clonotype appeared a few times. As DNA, the CDR3 is TGTGCCAGCAGCTTTACCACAACCGGGACAGGGGCCTATGGCTACACCTTC. This translates into CASSFTTTGTGAYGYTF. The chain carries TRBV5-6 and TRBJ1-2; 10 nucleotides agree with TRBD1. Germline V CDR1 and CDR2: SGHDT, YYEEEE. This CDR3 is 17 amino acids long. The junction had 11 bases not matched to a gene; V was cut back by 2 bases and J by 4 bases.

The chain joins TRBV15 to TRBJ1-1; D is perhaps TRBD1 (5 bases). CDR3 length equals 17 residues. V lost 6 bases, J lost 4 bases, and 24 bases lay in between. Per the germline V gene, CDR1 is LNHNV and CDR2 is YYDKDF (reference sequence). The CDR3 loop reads CATSSLGRAAFGTEAFF. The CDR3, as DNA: TGTGCCACCAGTTCTCTCGGCAGGGCGGCTTTTGGCACTGAAGCTTTCTTT. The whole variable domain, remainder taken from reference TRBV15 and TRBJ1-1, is DAMVIQNPRYQVTQFGKPVTLSCSQTLNHNVMYWYQQKSSQAPKLLFHYYDKDFNNEADTPDNFQSRRPNTSFCFLDIRSPGLGDTAMYLCATSSLGRAAFGTEAFFGQGTRLTVV.

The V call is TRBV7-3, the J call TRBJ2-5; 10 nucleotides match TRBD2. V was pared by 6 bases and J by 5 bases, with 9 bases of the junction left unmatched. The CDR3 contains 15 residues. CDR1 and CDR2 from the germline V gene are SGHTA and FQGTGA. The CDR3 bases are TGTGCCAGCAGTATGAGCGGGGGGGCCTACGAGACCCAGTACTTC. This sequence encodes CASSMSGGAYETQYF.

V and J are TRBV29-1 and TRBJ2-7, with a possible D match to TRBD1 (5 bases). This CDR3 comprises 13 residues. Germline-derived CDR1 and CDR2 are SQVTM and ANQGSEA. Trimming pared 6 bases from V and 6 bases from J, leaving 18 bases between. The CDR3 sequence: CSVEQGGPSEQYF. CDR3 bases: TGCAGCGTGGAGCAGGGCGGACCTTCCGAGCAGTACTTC.

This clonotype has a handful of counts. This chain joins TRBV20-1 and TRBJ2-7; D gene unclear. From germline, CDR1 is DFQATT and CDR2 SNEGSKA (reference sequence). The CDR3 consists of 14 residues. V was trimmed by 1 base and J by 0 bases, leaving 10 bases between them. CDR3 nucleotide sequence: TGCAGTGCTAGAGTCGCGAGAAGCTCCTACGAGCAGTACTTC. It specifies CSARVARSSYEQYF.

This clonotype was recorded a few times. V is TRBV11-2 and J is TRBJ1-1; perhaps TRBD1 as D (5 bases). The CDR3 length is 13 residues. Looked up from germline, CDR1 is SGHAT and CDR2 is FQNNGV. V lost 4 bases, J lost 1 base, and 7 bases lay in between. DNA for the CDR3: TGTGCCAGCAGCTCGGGACCGAACACTGAAGCTTTCTTT. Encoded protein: CASSSGPNTEAFF.

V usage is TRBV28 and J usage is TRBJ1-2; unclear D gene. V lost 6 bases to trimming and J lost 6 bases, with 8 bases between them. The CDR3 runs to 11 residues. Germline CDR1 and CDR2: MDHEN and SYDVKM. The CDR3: CASSHLHGYTF. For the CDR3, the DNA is TGTGCCAGCAGCCATCTCCATGGCTACACCTTC.

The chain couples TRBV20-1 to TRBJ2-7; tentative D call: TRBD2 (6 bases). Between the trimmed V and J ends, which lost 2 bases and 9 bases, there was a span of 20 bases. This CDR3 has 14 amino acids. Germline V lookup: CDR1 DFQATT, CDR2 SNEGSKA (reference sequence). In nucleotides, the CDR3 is TGCAGTGCTAGAAAGGACTACCGAGGAGAAGGGCAGTACTTC. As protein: CSARKDYRGEGQYF.

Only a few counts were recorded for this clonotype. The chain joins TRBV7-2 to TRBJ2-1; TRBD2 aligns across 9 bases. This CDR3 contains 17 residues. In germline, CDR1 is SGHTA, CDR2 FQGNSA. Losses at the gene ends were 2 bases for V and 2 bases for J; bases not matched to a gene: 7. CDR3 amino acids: CASSLSGIAGAYNEQFF. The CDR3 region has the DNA TGTGCCAGCAGCTTATCTGGGATAGCGGGGGCCTACAATGAGCAGTTCTTC.